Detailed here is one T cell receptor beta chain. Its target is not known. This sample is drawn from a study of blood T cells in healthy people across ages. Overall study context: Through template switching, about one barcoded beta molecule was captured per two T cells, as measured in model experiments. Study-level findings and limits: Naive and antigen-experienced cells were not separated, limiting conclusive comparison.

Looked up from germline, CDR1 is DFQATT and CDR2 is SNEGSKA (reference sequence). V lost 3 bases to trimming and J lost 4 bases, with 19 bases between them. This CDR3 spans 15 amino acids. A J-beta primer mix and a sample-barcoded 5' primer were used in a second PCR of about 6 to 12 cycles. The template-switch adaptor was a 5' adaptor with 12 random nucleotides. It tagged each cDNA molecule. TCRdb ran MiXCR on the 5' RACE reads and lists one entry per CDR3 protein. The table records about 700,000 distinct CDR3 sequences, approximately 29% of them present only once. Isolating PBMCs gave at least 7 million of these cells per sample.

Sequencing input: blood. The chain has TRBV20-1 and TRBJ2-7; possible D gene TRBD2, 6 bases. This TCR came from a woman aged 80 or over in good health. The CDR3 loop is CSARKVQGGPYEQYF. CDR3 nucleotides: TGCAGTGCTAGGAAAGTGCAGGGAGGACCTTACGAGCAGTACTTC.